This T cell receptor beta chain came from a study of OX40 agonist ivuxolimab in advanced cancers. Measured with immunoSEQ multiplex PCR; TCRdb has only the in-frame clones, and not every one. Of about 66,000 clones listed, approximately 90% were seen once; the top ten hold roughly 0.67%. To note about this clone: The sample carries other DNA sequences with the same CDR3.

Germline V CDR1 and CDR2: SEHNR, FQNEAQ (reference sequence). Trimming removed 3 bases from V and 5 bases from J; junction bases left unmatched: 0. The CDR3 length is 14 residues. The input for sequencing was CD4+ or CD8+ T cells sorted from blood, taken in a trial of the OX40 agonist ivuxolimab. The TCR sequence derives from an adult with an advanced solid tumor such as melanoma, head and neck, liver or kidney cancer. This rearrangement joins TRBV7-9 to TRBJ2-5; 13 nucleotides line up with TRBD2. CDR3 bases: TGTGCCAGCAGCTTGGGACTAGCGGGGGAGACCCAGTACTTC. It translates to CASSLGLAGETQYF.